These 30 T cell receptor beta chains came from one sample sequenced in a study of type 1 regulatory T cells. TCRdb re-called the reads through MiXCR, storing one row per CDR3 protein. The data contain about 42,000 distinct CDR3 sequences, more than 10% of them singletons. These receptors' antigens are unknown. The source material was cultured non-Tr1 T cells, either the whole culture or a sorted T cell fraction (not recorded which). The receptors stem from a human donor in good health.

Here the CDR3 reads CASSVNTDTQYF. Here the CDR3 DNA reads TGCGCCAGCAGCGTGAACACAGATACGCAGTATTTT. The chain employs TRBV5-1 and TRBJ2-3; D is ambiguous. Germline V lookup: CDR1 SGHRS, CDR2 YFSETQ. The CDR3 totals 12 residues. Trimming stripped 4 bases from V and 2 bases from J, with 5 bases between.

The chain recombines TRBV7-6 with TRBJ2-1; 9 bases fit TRBD2. The V gene end was trimmed by 1 base and the J gene end by 4 bases; junction bases not matched to a gene: 5. The germline V gene has CDR1 SGHVS and CDR2 FNYEAQ. The CDR3 runs 16 residues. CDR3 sequence: CASSLGLGLAYNEQFF. In nucleotides, the CDR3 is TGTGCCAGCAGCTTAGGCCTGGGACTAGCTTACAATGAGCAGTTCTTC.

The table lists this clonotype with many counts. The rearrangement links TRBV2 to TRBJ1-4; possible D gene TRBD1, 6 bases. The CDR3 totals 15 residues. Trimming stripped 7 bases from V and 7 bases from J, with 19 bases between. The V gene's germline CDR1 is SNHLY and CDR2 FYNNEI. The CDR3 DNA follows: TGTGCCAGCAATCTGTTGACAGGAGGATTTGAAAAACTGTTTTTT. It specifies CASNLLTGGFEKLFF.

CDR3 nucleotide sequence: TGTGCCAGCGGAAACCCGACCCTGGCCGCGGAGACCCAGTACTTC. Protein product: CASGNPTLAAETQYF. The chain employs TRBV6-6 and TRBJ2-5; D is uncertain. The CDR3 contains 15 residues. Trimming took 8 bases from V and 5 from J, leaving 21 bases between them. In germline, CDR1 is MNHNY, CDR2 SVGAGI (reference sequence).

This clonotype appeared a few times. CDR3 protein: CSAQPATSDYEQYF. The CDR3 DNA sequence: TGCAGTGCCCAGCCTGCAACTAGCGACTACGAGCAGTACTTC. This chain joins TRBV20-1 and TRBJ2-7; TRBD2 agrees at 7 bases. The germline gives CDR1 DFQATT, CDR2 SNEGSKA (reference sequence). The V segment lost 6 bases and the J segment 3 bases; nucleotides outside the gene matches: 11. This CDR3 is 14 amino acids long.

This clonotype was seen at least ten times. The J gene is TRBJ1-5, the V gene TRBV10-3, with no clear D. The CDR3 runs to 12 residues. Germline V gene data show CDR1 as ENHRY and CDR2 as SYGVKD. V was pared by 3 bases and J by 4 bases, with 4 bases between. This CDR3 reads CAISDQNQPQHF. The CDR3 bases are TGTGCCATCAGTGATCAGAATCAGCCCCAGCATTTT.

J is TRBJ2-7 and V is TRBV25-1; 8 bases match TRBD2. The CDR3 has 15 amino acids. J lost 5 bases, V lost 3 bases, and 9 bases had no gene match. Germline-derived CDR1 and CDR2 are MGHDK and SYGVNS. This CDR3 reads CASSDPPSGRDEQYF. The CDR3 region has the DNA TGTGCCAGCAGTGATCCCCCCAGCGGGAGAGACGAGCAGTACTTC.

Many counts were recorded for this clonotype. The rearrangement uses TRBV13 and TRBJ1-3; D is unresolved. Per the germline V gene, CDR1 is PRHDT and CDR2 is FYEKMQ (reference sequence). Trimming stripped 5 bases from V and 0 bases from J, with 11 bases between. The CDR3 has 15 amino acids. Here the CDR3 DNA reads TGTGCCAGCAGCGAACGACGGGACTCTGGAAACACCATATATTTT. Translation gives CASSERRDSGNTIYF. The entire variable domain, with the rest obtained from reference TRBV13 and TRBJ1-3, is as follows: AAGVIQSPRHLIKEKRETATLKCYPIPRHDTVYWYQQGPGQDPQFLISFYEKMQSDKGSIPDRFSAQQFSDYHSELNMSSLELGDSALYFCASSERRDSGNTIYFGEGSWLTVV.

Many counts were recorded for this clonotype. The chain employs TRBV20-1 and TRBJ2-7; 11 bases match TRBD2. Looked up from germline, CDR1 is DFQATT and CDR2 is SNEGSKA (reference sequence). CDR3 length: 17 residues. J gave up 6 bases and V 0 bases, and 13 bases lay outside the gene matches. CDR3 DNA sequence: TGCAGTGCTAGAGATTTACTAGCGGGAGTGGCGTTCGGCGAGCAGTACTTC. Protein sequence: CSARDLLAGVAFGEQYF.

This clonotype was seen repeatedly, ten times or more. The chain links TRBV5-6 to TRBJ2-7; perhaps TRBD1 as D (6 bases). The CDR3 totals 15 residues. Germline V gene lookup returns CDR1 SGHDT and CDR2 YYEEEE. V dropped 2 bases and J dropped 0 bases, with 12 bases sitting between them. In DNA form, the CDR3 reads TGTGCCAGCAGCTTATACGGACAGTTCTCCTACGAGCAGTACTTC. Translated: CASSLYGQFSYEQYF.

The sample holds many counts of this clonotype. The rearrangement links TRBV5-1 to TRBJ2-2; D not resolved. The V end lost 0 bases, the J end lost 0 bases, and 6 bases lay between the germline ends. The germline V gene has CDR1 SGHRS and CDR2 YFSETQ. The CDR3 totals 15 residues. CDR3 sequence reads: CASSLVRANTGELFF. CDR3 DNA: TGCGCCAGCAGCTTGGTCAGAGCGAACACCGGGGAGCTGTTTTTT.

This clonotype turned up a few times. This sequence joins TRBV20-1 and TRBJ2-5, with TRBD2 as a possible D gene (6 bases). CDR3 size: 15 residues. Germline V CDR1 and CDR2: DFQATT, SNEGSKA (reference sequence). Between the trimmed V and J ends, which lost 5 bases and 1 base, there was a span of 17 bases. CDR3 amino acids: CSAHSALTSQETQYF. CDR3 bases: TGCAGTGCTCATTCGGCTTTGACTAGCCAAGAGACCCAGTACTTC.

A remark on this clonotype: A much bigger clone sits one base away, suggesting this may be a read error. This chain joins TRBV7-2 and TRBJ1-1; weak D call: TRBD1 (5 bases). In germline, CDR1 is SGHTA, CDR2 FQGNSA. The CDR3 is made up of 13 amino acids. Deletions cut 7 bases from V and 6 bases from J, with 15 bases between. The CDR3 spells CASNPREEAEAFF. The CDR3 bases are TGTGCCAGCAACCCCAGGGAGGAGGCTGAAGCTTTCTTT.

This clonotype was seen many times. This CDR3 reads CASRETGSPNTQYF. The CDR3 DNA sequence: TGTGCCAGCAGGGAGACAGGGTCCCCGAATACGCAGTATTTT. The V gene is TRBV12-3 or TRBV12-4, the J gene TRBJ2-3; the match to TRBD1 covers 7 bases. This CDR3 spans 14 amino acids. V shed 6 bases, J shed 7 bases, and the junction held 10 bases outside the gene matches.

This clonotype showed up just a few times. This rearrangement joins TRBV5-1 to TRBJ2-5; 11 bases match TRBD2. V trimming: 4 bases; J trimming: 0 bases; junction bases outside the gene matches: 11. The CDR3 is made up of 18 amino acids. Per germline, CDR1 SGHRS and CDR2 YFSETQ. CDR3 in DNA: TGCGCCAGCAGCCAAACTTCGGGACTAGCGGACAACCAAGAGACCCAGTACTTC. It translates to CASSQTSGLADNQETQYF.

This clonotype occurred many times. The CDR3 here is CSVALAGTYEQYF. DNA for the CDR3: TGCAGCGTTGCACTAGCGGGGACCTACGAGCAGTACTTC. The chain recombines TRBV29-1 with TRBJ2-7; 10 nucleotides align to TRBD2. Germline V gene sequence: CDR1 SQVTM, CDR2 ANQGSEA. The CDR3 contains 13 residues. J gave up 2 bases and V 4 bases, and 2 bases lay outside the gene matches.

This clonotype was seen ten or more times. The genes are TRBV14 and TRBJ2-1, with 10 bases fitting TRBD2. The CDR3 runs to 16 residues. V trimming: 5 bases; J trimming: 4 bases; junction bases outside the gene matches: 8. Germline V gene lookup returns CDR1 SGHDN and CDR2 FVKESK. CDR3 in amino acids: CASSKRTSGQYNEQFF. The CDR3 region has the DNA TGTGCCAGCAGCAAAAGGACTAGCGGACAATACAATGAGCAGTTCTTC.

Ten or more counts support this clonotype. The V gene is TRBV29-1, the J gene TRBJ2-2, with 7 bases lining up with TRBD2. The CDR3 covers 13 residues. CDR1 is SQVTM and CDR2 is ANQGSEA in the germline V gene. With 6 bases clipped from V and 5 bases from J, the junction kept 6 bases outside the gene matches. The CDR3 nucleotides read TGCAGCGTCATAACCGGGGGGACCGGGGAGCTGTTTTTT. This sequence encodes CSVITGGTGELFF.

In this sample, this clonotype turned up a few times. J is TRBJ2-1 and V is TRBV7-2, with D perhaps given as TRBD1 or TRBD2 (6 bases each). The germline gives CDR1 SGHTA, CDR2 FQGNSA. The CDR3 covers 16 residues. V was shortened by 1 base and J by 4 bases, with 14 bases between the two germline ends. CDR3 DNA sequence: TGTGCCAGCAGCTTAGAAGGGGGACTTAAATACAATGAGCAGTTCTTC. Encoded protein: CASSLEGGLKYNEQFF. The full variable domain, rest sourced from reference TRBV7-2 and TRBJ2-1, is GAGVSQSPSNKVTEKGKDVELRCDPISGHTALYWYRQSLGQGLEFLIYFQGNSAPDKSGLPSDRFSAERTGGSVSTLTIQRTQQEDSAVYLCASSLEGGLKYNEQFFGPGTRLTVL.

This clonotype came up many times. V usage is TRBV12-3 or TRBV12-4 and J usage is TRBJ2-7; weak D call: TRBD2 (5 bases). Trimming left V 3 bases short and J 0 bases short, with 12 bases between. This CDR3 is built from 15 residues. The CDR3 nucleotides read TGTGCCAGCAGTTTCGTCTCGGGAATCTCCTACGAGCAGTACTTC. Translation: CASSFVSGISYEQYF.

By its share, this clonotype is medium-sized. The gene calls are TRBV12-3 or TRBV12-4 and TRBJ1-2; D is possibly TRBD1 (5 bases). Trimming took 4 bases from V and 0 from J, leaving 6 bases between them. The CDR3 has 13 residues. CDR3: CASSWGPNYGYTF. The CDR3 coding sequence is TGTGCCAGCAGTTGGGGCCCTAACTATGGCTACACCTTC.

This clonotype was detected ten times or more. The chain combines TRBV27 with TRBJ1-2; 7 bases fit TRBD1. The germline V gene has CDR1 MNHEY and CDR2 SMNVEV (reference sequence). Trimming cost V 3 bases and J 8 bases; bases outside gene matches: 9. CDR3 length: 14 amino acids. CDR3 sequence reads: CASSLLDRAGGYTF. As DNA, the CDR3 is TGTGCCAGCAGTTTGCTTGACAGGGCTGGGGGCTACACCTTC.

This clonotype showed up just a few times. The V gene is TRBV2, the J gene TRBJ1-4; D uncertain. Germline V gene lookup returns CDR1 SNHLY and CDR2 FYNNEI. The CDR3 covers 13 residues. The V gene lost 6 bases and the J gene lost 2 bases, with 7 bases spanning the gap. The CDR3 nucleotides are TGTGCCAGCAGAGGACTGACTAATGAAAAACTGTTTTTT. It translates to CASRGLTNEKLFF.

This clonotype was detected a few times. The rearrangement joins TRBV18 to TRBJ2-6; weak D call: TRBD1 (5 bases). The CDR3 covers 15 residues. The germline gives CDR1 KGHSH, CDR2 LQKENI. Between the trimmed V and J ends, which lost 8 bases and 0 bases, there was a span of 11 bases. CDR3 coding DNA: TGTGCCAGCGCCCGACAGAGCTCTGGGGCCAACGTCCTGACTTTC. This sequence encodes CASARQSSGANVLTF.

This clonotype came up a few times. The chain employs TRBV7-2 and TRBJ2-5; 8 positions match TRBD2. J gave up 4 bases and V 1 base, and 2 bases lay outside the gene matches. CDR3 length: 14 amino acids. CDR1 and CDR2 (germline): SGHTA, FQGNSA. The CDR3, as DNA: TGTGCCAGCAGCTTAGTAGCGGGAATAGAGACCCAGTACTTC. Translated: CASSLVAGIETQYF.

This clonotype was seen repeatedly, ten times or more. The J gene is TRBJ2-6, the V gene TRBV2, with 10 bases matching TRBD1. CDR3 length: 15 amino acids. CDR1 is SNHLY and CDR2 is FYNNEI in the germline V gene. Trimming cost V 8 bases and J 5 bases; bases outside gene matches: 6. In DNA, the CDR3 is TGTGCCAGCGGGACAGGGGCCCTCAGGGCCAACGTCCTGACTTTC. This gives the protein CASGTGALRANVLTF.

The sample holds many counts of this clonotype. This sequence joins TRBV6-1 and TRBJ1-5; TRBD1 matches 9 bases. Germline-derived CDR1 and CDR2 are MNHNS and SASEGT. Unmatched junction bases numbered 7, after V lost 0 bases and J lost 7 bases. The CDR3 runs to 16 residues. DNA of the CDR3: TGTGCCAGCAGTGAAGCGTCGACAGGGGGGTACCAGCCCCAGCATTTT. Its protein is CASSEASTGGYQPQHF.

In this sample, this clonotype turned up many times. V is TRBV7-3 and J is TRBJ2-2, with 9 bases fitting TRBD2. Per germline, CDR1 SGHTA and CDR2 FQGTGA. The CDR3 runs to 15 residues. Germline trimming cut 0 bases from V and 7 bases from J; bases unmatched to any gene: 3. The CDR3, as DNA: TGTGCCAGCAGCTTAACTAGCGGGAGCAGCGGGGAGCTGTTTTTT. This translates into CASSLTSGSSGELFF.

This clonotype was seen more than once but under ten times. The chain is built from TRBV3-1 and TRBJ1-2, with D maybe TRBD1 (5 bases). V was shortened by 0 bases and J by 4 bases, with 9 bases between the two germline ends. In germline, CDR1 is LGHDT, CDR2 YNNKEL (reference sequence). CDR3 length equals 14 residues. The CDR3 DNA reads as TGTGCCAGCAGCCAAGATACGGGGGGCTATGGCTACACCTTC. Residues: CASSQDTGGYGYTF. Together with reference TRBV3-1 and TRBJ1-2, the CDR3 gives the full variable domain: DTAVSQTPKYLVTQMGNDKSIKCEQNLGHDTMYWYKQDSKKFLKIMFSYNNKELIINETVPNRFSPKSPDKAHLNLHINSLELGDSAVYFCASSQDTGGYGYTFGSGTRLTVV.

V is TRBV20-1 and J is TRBJ1-6; D not certain. Between the trimmed V and J ends, which lost 5 bases and 3 bases, there was a span of 17 bases. The CDR3 contains 16 residues. CDR1 is DFQATT and CDR2 is SNEGSKA in the germline V gene (reference sequence). The CDR3 region is CSARRTDLGYNSPLHF. CDR3 nucleotides: TGCAGTGCTCGAAGGACGGACTTGGGCTATAATTCACCCCTCCACTTT.